The clone carrying this TCR beta chain was observed a handful of times. As yet, its antigen is unknown. The sample comes from a study of human T cells and chemical hapten exposure. Study details: The study lasted roughly five months, and patients were dosed weekly with diphenylcyclopropenone on the scalp throughout. The study, taken as a whole, reports: Counts of TCRs above 1 in 1000 frequency stayed unchanged with DPC sensitization.

The length of the CDR3 is 14 residues. Germline V gene sequence: CDR1 SGHRS, CDR2 YFSETQ. Trimming removed 4 bases at V and 2 bases at J, with 9 bases between. Within the library, unique molecular identifiers were attached to each individual cDNA molecule. In the original workflow: Sampled TCR counts reached a median of around 100,000 per sample, with values ranging from about 23,224 to 690,600. MiXCR, run by TCRdb on the RACE reads, gives a single entry per CDR3 protein. TCRdb's processing, not the study's, gives the V and J calls here. Counted here are 300,000 to 450,000 distinct CDR3 sequences, about 5.4% occurring once; the ten biggest clones make up 7% to 10%. Regarding time point: pre-sensitization, week 0. Treatment indicated: therapeutic diphenylcyclopropenone sensitization with weekly scalp DPC.

This sequence was found in a woman aged 18-29 years with alopecia areata. Some clones in this sample may be carry-over from other donors' samples. The rearrangement joins TRBV5-1 to TRBJ2-2; D uncertain. The starting material was whole blood, obtained in connection with sensitization to the hapten diphenylcyclopropenone (DPC). The CDR3 loop reads CASSRQVNTGELFF. The CDR3 DNA reads as TGCGCCAGCAGCCGGCAGGTCAACACCGGGGAGCTGTTTTTT. The full variable domain, with the rest looked up from reference TRBV5-1 and TRBJ2-2, is KAGVTQTPRYLIKTRGQQVTLSCSPISGHRSVSWYQQTPGQGLQFLFEYFSETQRNKGNFPGRFSGRQFSNSRSEMNVSTLELGDSALYLCASSRQVNTGELFFGEGSRLTVL.